The sequence of this TCR beta chain was determined in a study of control samples from healthy donors and cancer patients. The CDR3 contains 13 residues. Germline assignment: CDR1 MNHEY and CDR2 SMNVEV (reference sequence). V lost 10 bases and J 3 bases, leaving 14 bases between the germline ends. The data were produced by immunoSEQ multiplex PCR, yet TCRdb's version contains in-frame clones alone and is incomplete. The sample comprises 150,000 to 200,000 clones, 90% of which are singletons, and over 1.1% rests with the top ten. This receptor was obtained from a woman aged 45 to 65 in good health. The sequenced material came from blood. This chain joins TRBV27 and TRBJ2-3, with D possibly being TRBD1 (6 bases). The CDR3 region is CATLVRGTDTQYF. The CDR3, as DNA: TGTGCCACCCTGGTCAGGGGAACAGATACGCAGTATTTT.